This passage covers 12 T cell receptor beta chains from one sample sequenced in a study of cytomegalovirus exposure and HLA in healthy donors. It was with 60 Vbeta and 13 Jbeta primers that the PCR ran. This table comes from immunoSEQ multiplex PCR, and its TCRdb copy is limited to in-frame clones, with some not included. The sample shows fewer than 150,000 clones, 77% of them seen only once. The sample consisted of PBMCs. These receptors originate from a woman in her fifties or sixties in good health and CMV-seronegative.

The chain joins TRBV4-2 to TRBJ2-7; TRBD2 is a possible D gene (5 bases). This CDR3 is 13 amino acids long. Trimming removed 1 base from V and 7 bases from J, with 11 bases in between. Germline CDR1 LGHNA, CDR2 YNFKEQ. For the CDR3, the DNA is TGTGCCAGCAGCCAAGTATCGGGGTGGGAGCAGTACTTC. This encodes CASSQVSGWEQYF.

In this sample, this clone turned up a few times. The gene calls are TRBV5-1 and TRBJ1-2, with 10 bases identical to TRBD1. There are 18 residues in the CDR3. With V trimmed by 0 bases and J by 3 bases, 11 bases remained unmatched. In germline, CDR1 is SGHRS, CDR2 YFSETQ. CDR3: CASSLDLPGQGNYYGYTF. CDR3 bases: TGCGCCAGCAGCTTGGATCTTCCGGGACAGGGGAATTACTATGGCTACACCTTC.

V and J are TRBV4-1 and TRBJ1-5, with D possibly TRBD1 on 5 matching bases. The V end lost 4 bases, the J end lost 2 bases, and 12 bases lay between the germline ends. Per the germline V gene, CDR1 is MGHRA and CDR2 is YSYEKL. The CDR3 length is 15 residues. The CDR3, as DNA: TGCGCCAGCAGCCTCAGGGTAGGGGGCAATCAGCCCCAGCATTTT. The encoded protein is CASSLRVGGNQPQHF.

With respect to this clone: Distinct nucleotide sequences in the sample also encode this CDR3. The V and J genes are TRBV19 and TRBJ1-1; TRBD1 might be the D (6 bases). Germline-derived CDR1 and CDR2 are LNHDA and SQIVND (reference sequence). CDR3 length: 14 amino acids. Trimming took off 5 bases at V and 3 bases at J, with 13 bases between the two ends. The CDR3 bases are TGTGCCAGTAGTTCGCGGGGGCGGGACACTGAAGCTTTCTTT. As protein: CASSSRGRDTEAFF.

The chain couples TRBV18 to TRBJ1-3; 7 bases line up with TRBD1. V lost 3 bases, J lost 7 bases, and 12 bases stayed unmatched. CDR3 length equals 16 residues. Germline V gives CDR1 KGHSH, CDR2 LQKENI. This CDR3 reads CASSPLRQGDDNTIYF. CDR3 DNA: TGTGCCAGCTCACCTCTTCGACAGGGAGATGATAACACCATATATTTT.

V is TRBV6-1 and J is TRBJ2-2; D not resolved. This CDR3 is 15 amino acids long. CDR1 MNHNS and CDR2 SASEGT come from the germline V gene. Between the trimmed V and J ends, which lost 7 bases and 1 base, there was a span of 13 bases. The CDR3 is CASTPSGRNTGELFF. The CDR3 nucleotides read TGTGCCAGCACCCCCAGTGGCAGGAACACCGGGGAGCTGTTTTTT.

The chain links TRBV6-1 to TRBJ2-5, with 7 bases identical to TRBD2. The CDR3 totals 15 residues. The V and J ends lost 2 bases and 1 base, in that order; junction bases with no gene match: 4. The germline CDR1 and CDR2 sequences are MNHNS and SASEGT. CDR3 sequence: CASSEMSGGQETQYF. The CDR3 DNA reads TGTGCCAGCAGTGAAATGTCGGGGGGCCAAGAGACCCAGTACTTC.

The V call is TRBV7-6, the J call TRBJ2-5; 9 bases agree with TRBD2. CDR3 length: 16 residues. Germline V CDR1 and CDR2: SGHVS, FNYEAQ. V shed 1 base and J 2 bases; nucleotides not matched to a gene: 5. Here the CDR3 DNA reads TGTGCCAGCAGCTTAGGCATAGCGGGGGTACAAGAGACCCAGTACTTC. Translating gives CASSLGIAGVQETQYF.

The chain links TRBV2 to TRBJ1-2; 7 nucleotides line up with TRBD1. Trimming at V came to 8 bases and at J to 4 bases, leaving 13 bases not matched to a gene. Germline assignment: CDR1 SNHLY and CDR2 FYNNEI. The CDR3 spans 15 residues. The CDR3, as DNA: TGTGCCAGCGGTACTCCGGGACAGATAACCTATGGCTACACCTTC. Translating it yields CASGTPGQITYGYTF.

This clone was observed a single time. J is TRBJ2-3 and V is TRBV13, with 11 bases fitting TRBD2. CDR1 and CDR2 (germline): PRHDT, FYEKMQ (reference sequence). The CDR3 covers 17 residues. J gave up 10 bases and V 4 bases, and 16 bases lay outside the gene matches. CDR3 nucleotide sequence: TGTGCCAGCAGCTCCACTAGCGGGGGCCCGCCCCGGGGTGCGCAGTATTTT. Translation gives CASSSTSGGPPRGAQYF.

The rearrangement joins TRBV11-2 to TRBJ2-7, with 8 bases identical to TRBD1. Germline V gene data show CDR1 as SGHAT and CDR2 as FQNNGV. The trim removed 5 bases at V and 5 bases at J, leaving 11 bases unmatched. The CDR3 is 15 residues long. The CDR3 is CASSAGAGGFHEQYF. The CDR3 DNA sequence: TGTGCCAGCAGCGCCGGAGCAGGGGGCTTCCACGAGCAGTACTTC. Complete variable domain (other parts from reference TRBV11-2 and TRBJ2-7): EAGVAQSPRYKIIEKRQSVAFWCNPISGHATLYWYQQILGQGPKLLIQFQNNGVVDDSQLPKDRFSAERLKGVDSTLKIQPAKLEDSAVYLCASSAGAGGFHEQYFGPGTRLTVT.

The CDR3 DNA reads TGTGCCAGTAGTAAGAGACTTTACAATGAGCAGTTCTTC. It specifies CASSKRLYNEQFF. This chain joins TRBV19 and TRBJ2-1; D unclear. Looked up from germline, CDR1 is LNHDA and CDR2 is SQIVND (reference sequence). V lost 4 bases to trimming and J lost 4 bases, with 8 bases between them. The CDR3 extends over 13 amino acids.